This T cell receptor (beta chain) came from a study of Ad26.COV2.S vaccination and SARS-CoV-2 variants (dated by TCRdb to about 2021). A note on the overall study: Donors in the vaccine arm were drawn from COV1001, a phase I-IIa trial of Ad26.COV2.S in healthy adults that was multicentre, randomized, double-blind and placebo-controlled. Ad26.COV2.S was administered intramuscularly at 5 x 10^10 or 1 x 10^11 viral particles, either as a single shot or as two shots given 56 days apart. Sequencing of the TCRbeta repertoire served to evaluate the specificity and breadth of SARS-CoV-2-reactive T cell receptors following Ad26.COV2.S vaccination. The TCR-sequenced set comprised approximately 32 samples: about 19 Ad26.COV2.S vaccine recipients, 5 placebo recipients and 8 SARS-CoV-2 convalescent individuals. Trial participants were randomized into five groups of five, in which low-dose or high-dose Ad26.COV2.S was given once or twice, or placebo was given on both occasions. Blinding of investigators to trial group allocation was maintained during experiments and outcome assessment. Overall study results and their limits: After vaccination, spike-specific CD8+ and CD4+ T cell responses were reported to show substantial breadth. The study was not powered for comparison of responses between vaccine doses or regimens. The authors noted that the TCR breadth and depth analyses may have underestimated total T cell responses. Vaccine and placebo recipients had comparable non-spike TCR breadth, which fits with the vaccine containing only spike. Ad26.COV2.S recipients had higher spike-specific TCR breadth than placebo recipients (P = 0.0014).

Concerning this clone: No antigen is known for it. Per-base quality was not reported, and no clone a single base away is much larger than it.

TCRbeta CDR3 regions were sequenced with the immunoSEQ Assay. After extraction, genomic DNA underwent amplification by bias-controlled multiplex PCR, followed by high-throughput sequencing. Per the original workflow: To quantify the absolute abundance of every unique TCRbeta CDR3 region, sequences were collapsed and filtered. Usable DNA was measured by amplifying reference genes present in all nucleated cells, and TCRbeta template counts were normalized to that usable DNA to estimate T cell fraction. Repertoire TCRs were annotated as SARS-CoV-2-specific by exact matching of V gene, CDR3 amino acid sequence and J gene to a known reactive TCR set. The reference SARS-CoV-2 TCR set was obtained from MIRA and was filtered for enrichment in COVID-19-positive ImmuneCODE repertoires, whereby public or cross-reactive TCRs were removed. Based on the MIRA antigens, annotated TCRs were further analysed at the level of specific ORF or position within ORF. Breadth was defined as the number of annotated unique rearrangements divided by the total number of unique productive rearrangements, and depth was defined as the summed frequency of the annotated unique rearrangements. Group comparisons of TCR breadth used two-sided Wilcoxon rank-sum tests. The clones in this table, taken by TCRdb from immuneACCESS, are in-frame only. Not every clone is retained; where verified, under half of the shortfall comes from an unresolved V gene, and the cause of the rest is unknown. V and J calls and clone size come straight from that table; D and trimming were deduced from the DNA. For this sample there are a few hundred thousand clones; more than 75% appear just once. Of the sample, around 3.6% is held by the ten largest clones.

Between the V and J ends, shortened by 1 base and 7 bases respectively, the junction contains 8 bases. Including cysteine and phenylalanine, the CDR3 has 13 amino acids. The CDR3 DNA has 39 bases and is translated from base 1. The germline V gene sets CDR1 to SGHRS and CDR2 to YFSETQ. What the treatment or condition label conveys for this sample: 15 to 20 received Ad26.COV2.S at low or high dose, single or two shots; several received placebo; per-sample allocation not given. For vaccine and placebo recipients, repertoires were sequenced using samples collected on day 63 after the first injection. Between 29 July and 7 August 2020, Cohort 1b enrolled about 27 adults aged 18-55 years at one site in Boston, USA. As a vaccine, Ad26.COV2.S was a replication-incompetent adenovirus type 26 vector that expressed a prefusion-stabilized SARS-CoV-2 spike protein derived from the original Wuhan strain.

Recombination joined TRBV5-1 with TRBJ2-2, with an unclear D gene assignment. The starting material was peripheral blood, obtained in a trial of Ad26.COV2.S vaccine versus placebo. The TCR comes from a person aged 18 to 59 who received the Ad26.COV2.S COVID-19 vaccine or a placebo. CDR3 sequence: CASSLYWDGELFF. The DNA sequence is as follows: TGCGCCAGCAGCTTGTACTGGGACGGGGAGCTGTTTTTT.